The 22 T cell receptor beta chains reported below all come from one sample, sequenced in a study of shared clonotypes between healthy human individuals. TCRdb's copy holds only in-frame clones and misses some; the assay was immunoSEQ multiplex PCR. The sample yields around 1.5 million clones, 98% seen once. Source material: naive CD4+ T cells sorted from blood. Subset given: CD45RA+ positively selected. The receptors originated from a man aged 25 to 40 in good health.

The chain joins TRBV7-2 to TRBJ2-7; D ambiguous. Trimming took 2 bases from V and 6 from J, leaving 14 bases between them. Per germline, CDR1 SGHTA and CDR2 FQGNSA. The CDR3 has 14 amino acids. CDR3 amino acids: CASSLTGDKGEQYF. The CDR3 nucleotides are TGTGCCAGCAGCTTAACCGGTGATAAGGGCGAGCAGTACTTC.

Comment on this clone: The sample holds other DNA sequences that translate to the same CDR3. This chain connects TRBV7-9 to TRBJ2-7; D uncertain. Germline V gives CDR1 SEHNR, CDR2 FQNEAQ (reference sequence). V was trimmed by 1 base and J by 2 bases, leaving 3 bases between them. The CDR3 has 12 residues. Here the CDR3 DNA reads TGTGCCAGCAGCTTAGGAGCCTACGAGCAGTACTTC. It codes for CASSLGAYEQYF.

This sequence joins TRBV5-4 and TRBJ2-7; 11 positions agree with TRBD1. Germline-derived CDR1 and CDR2 are SGHNT and YYREEE (reference sequence). The CDR3 is made up of 14 amino acids. V dropped 5 bases and J dropped 2; count of bases not matched to a gene: 3. The chain's CDR3 is CASRGQGVTYEQYF. CDR3 bases: TGTGCCAGCAGGGGACAGGGGGTTACCTACGAGCAGTACTTC.

The chain has TRBV19 and TRBJ1-1; weak D call: TRBD1 (5 bases). V was clipped by 10 bases and J by 5 bases, with 20 bases between them. The CDR3 extends over 14 amino acids. CDR1 LNHDA and CDR2 SQIVND come from the germline V gene (reference sequence). The CDR3 DNA is TGTGCCACGAGCCACCTGACAGAGAGGACTGAAGCTTTCTTT. Protein product: CATSHLTERTEAFF.

This clone was counted once. The chain recombines TRBV28 with TRBJ2-7; 9 bases align to TRBD1. Germline trimming cut 11 bases from V and 2 bases from J; bases unmatched to any gene: 7. From germline, CDR1 is MDHEN and CDR2 SYDVKM. This CDR3 has 13 amino acids. CDR3 loop: CASARDRAYEQYF. CDR3 DNA sequence: TGTGCCTCCGCCCGGGACAGGGCCTACGAGCAGTACTTC.

The V gene is TRBV4-1, the J gene TRBJ2-1; the D is unclear. There are 17 residues in the CDR3. Germline-derived CDR1 and CDR2 are MGHRA and YSYEKL. Trimming removed 4 bases from V and 4 bases from J, with 20 bases in between. The CDR3 sequence: CASSPLEVKRIYNEQFF. CDR3 in DNA: TGCGCCAGCAGCCCCCTAGAGGTAAAAAGGATATACAATGAGCAGTTCTTC.

The J gene is TRBJ2-7, the V gene TRBV5-4; 7 nucleotides match TRBD1. The V gene end was trimmed by 0 bases and the J gene end by 9 bases; junction bases not matched to a gene: 15. The germline V gene has CDR1 SGHNT and CDR2 YYREEE (reference sequence). This CDR3 is built from 16 residues. DNA for the CDR3: TGTGCCAGCAGCTTGGCCCGCCAGGGGGAAACGTATAGGCAGTACTTC. Amino acids: CASSLARQGETYRQYF.

V gene TRBV10-3 combines with J gene TRBJ1-2, with TRBD1 matching over 7 bases. Germline V CDR1 and CDR2: ENHRY, SYGVKD. J lost 6 bases, V lost 11 bases, and 12 bases had no gene match. This CDR3 has 13 residues. The DNA for the CDR3 is TGTGCCTCTCGTACAGGGGCGACGGATGGCTACACCTTC. Amino acids: CASRTGATDGYTF.

This chain joins TRBV9 and TRBJ2-1; 7 bases line up with TRBD2. The germline CDR1 and CDR2 sequences are SGDLS and YYNGEE. The CDR3 extends over 15 amino acids. Trimming took 0 bases from V and 3 from J; bases not matched to a gene: 3. The CDR3 is CASSVGASGYNEQFF. The CDR3 nucleotides read TGTGCCAGCAGCGTAGGGGCTAGCGGCTACAATGAGCAGTTCTTC.

The rearrangement joins TRBV13 to TRBJ2-5; D remains unclear. The CDR3 is 11 residues long. Trimming stripped 5 bases from V and 7 bases from J, with 8 bases between. The germline V gene encodes CDR1 PRHDT and CDR2 FYEKMQ (reference sequence). DNA for the CDR3: TGTGCCAGCAGCCTTGTGGGGACCCAGTACTTC. This sequence encodes CASSLVGTQYF.

The chain uses TRBV7-2 and TRBJ1-1; D gene unclear. CDR3 length: 14 residues. Germline V gene sequence: CDR1 SGHTA, CDR2 FQGNSA. V was trimmed by 1 base and J by 4 bases, leaving 10 bases between them. The CDR3 is CASSLGTRGTEAFF. The CDR3 DNA is TGTGCCAGCAGCTTAGGTACCCGCGGCACTGAAGCTTTCTTT.

This chain uses TRBV9 with TRBJ2-7; TRBD2 might be the D (7 bases). The length of the CDR3 is 15 residues. Germline values: CDR1 SGDLS, CDR2 YYNGEE. V was cut by 4 bases and J by 5 bases, with 19 bases left in between. The CDR3 loop reads CASSPVGGGGDEQYF. The CDR3 DNA reads TGTGCCAGCAGCCCCGTGGGGGGGGGCGGTGACGAGCAGTACTTC.

J is TRBJ2-7 and V is TRBV5-1; a weak D match, TRBD1 (6 bases). This CDR3 region has 15 residues. CDR1 is SGHRS and CDR2 is YFSETQ in the germline V gene. V was trimmed by 1 base and J by 3 bases, leaving 14 bases between them. This chain's CDR3 is CASSLKGDSNYEQYF. CDR3 nucleotides: TGCGCCAGCAGCTTGAAGGGGGATTCTAACTACGAGCAGTACTTC.

The gene calls are TRBV9 and TRBJ2-7; D gene unclear. The CDR3 totals 14 residues. Trimming cost V 0 bases and J 3 bases, with 10 bases left between them. Looked up from germline, CDR1 is SGDLS and CDR2 is YYNGEE. The CDR3, as DNA: TGTGCCAGCAGCGTAGCCTCAGAGTTCTACGAGCAGTACTTC. Protein sequence: CASSVASEFYEQYF.

The J gene is TRBJ1-1, the V gene TRBV27; 8 bases are shared with TRBD1. CDR1 and CDR2 from the germline V gene are MNHEY and SMNVEV (reference sequence). The CDR3 has 16 residues. V shed 5 bases and J 3 bases; nucleotides not matched to a gene: 11. CDR3 region: CASSPRGRGLDTEAFF. CDR3 DNA sequence: TGTGCCAGCAGTCCTCGGGGCAGGGGGCTGGACACTGAAGCTTTCTTT.

This sequence joins TRBV10-1 and TRBJ2-1, with 8 bases lining up with TRBD2. Trimming took 6 bases from V and 7 from J; bases not matched to a gene: 11. This CDR3 has 15 amino acids. Germline lookup yields CDR1 WNHNN and CDR2 SYGVQD (reference sequence). The CDR3 bases are TGCGCCAGCAGCCCCCAGAAGCGGGAGCTAAATGAGCAGTTCTTC. Its translation: CASSPQKRELNEQFF.

J is TRBJ1-5 and V is TRBV12-5; no clear D gene. The ends were cut back, 0 bases at V and 4 bases at J, with 10 bases in the middle. The CDR3 consists of 15 residues. CDR1 LGHNT and CDR2 FRNRAP come from the germline V gene. CDR3 DNA: TGTGCTAGTGGTTTGGTACCAGTTTTTAATCAGCCCCAGCATTTT. This translates into CASGLVPVFNQPQHF.

The CDR3 region has the DNA TGTGCCAGCAGTGGGACAGGGCGCCGTCGGGTAATCGGGGAGCTGTTTTTT. Translated: CASSGTGRRRVIGELFF. The chain links TRBV6-1 to TRBJ2-2, with 8 positions matching TRBD1. The CDR3 is made up of 17 amino acids. Trimming cost V 4 bases and J 7 bases; bases outside gene matches: 14. Germline V gene lookup returns CDR1 MNHNS and CDR2 SASEGT.

The chain joins TRBV7-6 to TRBJ1-1; a possible D gene is TRBD1 (5 bases). Germline-derived CDR1 and CDR2 are SGHVS and FNYEAQ. Trimming cost V 5 bases and J 1 base, with 11 bases left between them. The CDR3 extends over 14 amino acids. The CDR3 DNA is TGTGCCAGCAGCCTATTAACAGGGAACACTGAAGCTTTCTTT. Translation: CASSLLTGNTEAFF.

V gene TRBV7-3 combines with J gene TRBJ2-3; D not certain. CDR3 length equals 13 residues. Trimming removed 6 bases from V and 2 bases from J, with 9 bases in between. The V gene's germline CDR1 is SGHTA and CDR2 FQGTGA. CDR3 nucleotide sequence: TGTGCCAGCAGTCTGGAGATCACAGATACGCAGTATTTT. Encoded protein: CASSLEITDTQYF. The entire variable domain, with the rest obtained from reference TRBV7-3 and TRBJ2-3, is as follows: GAGVSQTPSNKVTEKGKYVELRCDPISGHTALYWYRQSLGQGPEFLIYFQGTGAADDSGLPNDRFFAVRPEGSVSTLKIQRTERGDSAVYLCASSLEITDTQYFGPGTRLTVL.

The chain has TRBV7-9 and TRBJ2-4; D remains unclear. Germline lookup yields CDR1 SEHNR and CDR2 FQNEAQ (reference sequence). The V end lost 3 bases, the J end lost 1 base, and 4 bases lay between the germline ends. The CDR3 extends over 13 amino acids. CDR3 DNA sequence: TGTGCCAGCAGCTTGCTCGCCAAAAACATTCAGTACTTC. Amino acid sequence: CASSLLAKNIQYF.

The chain joins TRBV5-4 to TRBJ2-6, with 9 bases identical to TRBD1. Unmatched junction bases numbered 9, after V lost 5 bases and J lost 0 bases. The V gene's germline CDR1 is SGHNT and CDR2 YYREEE (reference sequence). CDR3 length: 18 residues. The CDR3 DNA is TGTGCCAGCAGTGGACAGGGGTTACATAGCTCTGGGGCCAACGTCCTGACTTTC. Translating gives CASSGQGLHSSGANVLTF.